Listed below are T cell receptor beta chains from one sample, sequenced in a study of T cells in Graves' hyperthyroidism and ophthalmopathy. Via MiXCR, TCRdb re-called the multiplex PCR reads, giving one row per CDR3 protein. The data hold 600,000 to 650,000 distinct CDR3 sequences, with less than 25% observed a single time. Sequences were obtained from blood. These receptors all come from a man aged 25 to 40 with Graves' ophthalmopathy. Each CDR3 is given with its conserved first and last residue.

TRBV27,TRBJ2-3,CASSLSGSVGDTQYF
TRBV20-1,TRBJ2-7,CSASPGQGPYEQYF
TRBV13,TRBJ2-1,CASSSQGFAGSSEQFF
TRBV11-2,TRBJ2-5,CASSLPTSTQETQYF
TRBV7-9,TRBJ2-7,CASSMSALHEQYF
TRBV7-2,TRBJ2-3,CASSLVGQTVTDTQYF
TRBV5-1,TRBJ1-1,CASSLLQVNTEAFF
TRBV20-1,TRBJ1-1,CSAMGNTEAFF
TRBV3-1,TRBJ1-1,CASSQEWGAEDEAFF
TRBV6-2/TRBV6-3,TRBJ2-5,CASSYELAGEEETQYF
TRBV29-1,TRBJ2-7,CSVEYGLAGGPEYEQYF
TRBV12-3/TRBV12-4,TRBJ1-4,CASSLAFRPTNEKLFF
TRBV12-3/TRBV12-4,TRBJ2-6,CASSGDRDRGTRYHSGANVLTF
TRBV6-1,TRBJ2-6,CAGRDRVSGANVLTF
TRBV6-5,TRBJ1-1,CASSYSYRTEAFF
TRBV7-9,TRBJ1-2,CASTIIKGEDYGYTF
TRBV30,TRBJ2-7,CAWSEDRSSYEQYF
TRBV7-9,TRBJ2-1,CASSSTSGRNYNEQFF
TRBV10-3,TRBJ2-3,CAISDDEPGADTQYF
TRBV7-2,TRBJ1-3,CASSLAPLSSGNTIYF
TRBV7-8,TRBJ2-1,CASSDGLAGGSSYNEQFF
TRBV10-3,TRBJ1-1,CAISDPDSTEAFF
TRBV10-3,TRBJ1-3,CAIGQKTGNTIYF
TRBV27,TRBJ2-7,CASTRAGGSYEQYF
TRBV27,TRBJ1-3,CASRQGGFSGNTIYF
TRBV6-2/TRBV6-3,TRBJ2-5,CASSYTLAGGPKETQYF
TRBV20-1,TRBJ2-1,CSASRSLRALQGNEQFF
TRBV5-1,TRBJ2-1,CASSFRSGQGYNEQFF
TRBV29-1,TRBJ2-3,CSVEAGDYLTDTQYF
TRBV30,TRBJ2-6,CAWSIRYRSGANVLTF
TRBV13,TRBJ2-1,CASGQLAGPNEQFF
TRBV6-1,TRBJ1-1,CASNLPPQGRTEAFF
TRBV30,TRBJ2-5,CAWSFGTPGTRGETQYF
TRBV7-8,TRBJ2-5,CASTTPILRGETQYF
TRBV10-3,TRBJ1-1,CAISDLMTPVPEAFF
TRBV6-2/TRBV6-3,TRBJ1-4,CASSYWTGNLLATNEKLFF
TRBV7-9,TRBJ1-2,CASSSRASEGIYGYTF
TRBV7-2,TRBJ1-1,CASSWGLPLSTEAFF
TRBV12-3/TRBV12-4,TRBJ1-3,CASSQGGGVISGNTIYF
TRBV28,TRBJ2-7,CASTGGFRYEQYF
TRBV28,TRBJ2-4,CASSPPGRGKAKNIQYF
TRBV5-1,TRBJ2-1,CASSASGISYNEQFF
TRBV28,TRBJ2-7,CASSFPVSIVQPSYEQYF
TRBV10-3,TRBJ2-3,CATGQGYPSTDTQYF
TRBV27,TRBJ2-1,CASSLSIRGLAGSLDEQFF
TRBV20-1,TRBJ2-3,CSARDLQGAEDTQYF
TRBV20-1,TRBJ2-5,CSARTLAGKETQYF
TRBV11-3,TRBJ2-2,CASSLDRADTGELFF
TRBV24-1,TRBJ2-3,CATSDPAGESTDTQYF
TRBV12-3/TRBV12-4,TRBJ2-3,CASSLLIDTQYF
TRBV12-3/TRBV12-4,TRBJ2-1,CASREAAGSYNEQFF
TRBV30,TRBJ2-3,CAWSVLELGTDTQYF
TRBV15,TRBJ1-6,CATSVDRGLHSPLHF
TRBV6-1,TRBJ1-6,CASSPHRQTPLHF
TRBV29-1,TRBJ2-7,CSVEGGCYEQYF
TRBV9,TRBJ2-1,CASSLWGDSLYNEQFF
TRBV7-3,TRBJ2-2,CASSSDKGYYRTGELFF
TRBV6-1,TRBJ2-1,CASRIIAGNSYNEQFF
TRBV5-6,TRBJ2-7,CASSSVTASYEQYF
TRBV4-3,TRBJ2-1,CASSPGTGGGNEQFF